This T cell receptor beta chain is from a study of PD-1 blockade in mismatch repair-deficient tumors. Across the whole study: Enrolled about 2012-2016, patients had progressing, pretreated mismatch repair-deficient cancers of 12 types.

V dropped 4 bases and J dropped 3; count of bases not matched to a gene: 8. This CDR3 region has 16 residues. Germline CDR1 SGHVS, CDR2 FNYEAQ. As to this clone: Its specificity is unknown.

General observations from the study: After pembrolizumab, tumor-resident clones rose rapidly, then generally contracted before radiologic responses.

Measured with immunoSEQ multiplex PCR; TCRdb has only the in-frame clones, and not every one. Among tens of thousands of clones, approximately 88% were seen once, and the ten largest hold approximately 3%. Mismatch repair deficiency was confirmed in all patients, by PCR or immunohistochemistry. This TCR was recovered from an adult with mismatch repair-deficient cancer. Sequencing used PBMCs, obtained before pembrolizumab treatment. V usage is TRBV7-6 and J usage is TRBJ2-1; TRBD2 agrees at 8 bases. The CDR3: CASSWVAGSLYNEQFF. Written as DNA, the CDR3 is TGTGCCAGCAGCTGGGTAGCGGGGTCGCTCTACAATGAGCAGTTCTTC.